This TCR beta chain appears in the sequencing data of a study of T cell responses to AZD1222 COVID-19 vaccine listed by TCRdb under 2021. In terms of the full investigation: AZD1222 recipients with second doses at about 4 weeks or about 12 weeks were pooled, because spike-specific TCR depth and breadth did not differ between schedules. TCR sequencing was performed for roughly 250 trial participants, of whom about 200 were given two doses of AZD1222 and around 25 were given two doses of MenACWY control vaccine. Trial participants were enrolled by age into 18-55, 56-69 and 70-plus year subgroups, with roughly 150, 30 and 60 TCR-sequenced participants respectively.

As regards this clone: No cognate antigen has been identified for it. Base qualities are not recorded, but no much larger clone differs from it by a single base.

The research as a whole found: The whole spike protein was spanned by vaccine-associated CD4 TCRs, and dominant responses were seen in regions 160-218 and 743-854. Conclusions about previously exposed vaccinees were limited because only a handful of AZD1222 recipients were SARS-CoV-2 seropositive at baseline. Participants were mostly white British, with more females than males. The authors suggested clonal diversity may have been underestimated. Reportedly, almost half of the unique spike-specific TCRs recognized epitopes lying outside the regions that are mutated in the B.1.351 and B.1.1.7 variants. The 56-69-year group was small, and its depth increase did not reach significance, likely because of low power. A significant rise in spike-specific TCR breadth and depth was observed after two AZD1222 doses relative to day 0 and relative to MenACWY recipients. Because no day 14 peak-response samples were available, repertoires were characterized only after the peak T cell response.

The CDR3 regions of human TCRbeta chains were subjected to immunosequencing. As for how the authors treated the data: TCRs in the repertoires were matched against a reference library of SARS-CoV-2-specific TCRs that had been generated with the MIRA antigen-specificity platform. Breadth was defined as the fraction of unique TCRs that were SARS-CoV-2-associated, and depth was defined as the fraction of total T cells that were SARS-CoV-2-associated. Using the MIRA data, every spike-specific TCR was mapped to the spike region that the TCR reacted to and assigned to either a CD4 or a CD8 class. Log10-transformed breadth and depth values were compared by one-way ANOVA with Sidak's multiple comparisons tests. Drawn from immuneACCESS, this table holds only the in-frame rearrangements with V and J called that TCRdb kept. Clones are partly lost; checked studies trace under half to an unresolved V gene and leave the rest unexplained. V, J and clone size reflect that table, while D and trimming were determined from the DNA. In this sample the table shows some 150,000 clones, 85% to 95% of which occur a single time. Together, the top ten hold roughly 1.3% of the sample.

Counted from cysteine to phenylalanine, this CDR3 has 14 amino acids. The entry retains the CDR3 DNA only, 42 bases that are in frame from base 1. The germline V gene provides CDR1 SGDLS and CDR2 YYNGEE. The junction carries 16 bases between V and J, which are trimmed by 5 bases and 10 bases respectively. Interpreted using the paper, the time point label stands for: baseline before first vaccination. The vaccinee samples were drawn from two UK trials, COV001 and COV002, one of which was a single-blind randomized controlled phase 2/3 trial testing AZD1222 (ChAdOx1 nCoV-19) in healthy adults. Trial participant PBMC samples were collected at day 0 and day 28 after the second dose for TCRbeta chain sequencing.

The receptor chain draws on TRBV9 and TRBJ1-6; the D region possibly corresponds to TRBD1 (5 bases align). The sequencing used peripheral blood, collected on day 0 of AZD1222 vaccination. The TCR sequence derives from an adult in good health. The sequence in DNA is TGTGCCAGCAGTAGTGGGACCGCGGTATCACCCCTCCACTTT. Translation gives CASSSGTAVSPLHF.